A selection of T cell receptor beta chains follows, all from one sample in a study of blood T cell repertoires in COVID-19. TCRdb's copy holds only in-frame clones and misses some; the assay was immunoSEQ multiplex PCR. Here the sample spans 100,000 or so clones, about 85% being singletons. Material: peripheral blood. These receptors all come from a human donor in a cohort sampled during active COVID-19. The CDR3 runs from the conserved cysteine through the conserved F or W. D genes are given only for firm matches. Clone size, where shown, is once, few, many, or a class for clones that have expanded.

NA,TRBD1,TRBJ1-6,TRBV28,CASRPSTGSNSPLHF,TGTGCCAGCAGACCATCGACAGGGTCGAATTCACCCCTCCACTTT
NA,NA,TRBJ2-1,TRBV6-5,CASSYRDHSYNEQFF,TGTGCCAGCAGTTACAGAGATCACTCCTACAATGAGCAGTTCTTC
NA,NA,TRBJ2-2,TRBV4-3,CASSHSAAGAGELFF,TGCGCCAGCAGCCACTCCGCCGCAGGGGCCGGGGAGCTGTTTTTT
once,NA,TRBJ2-2,TRBV7-2,CASSKEGRGGELFF,TGTGCCAGCAGCAAGGAGGGCCGGGGCGGGGAGCTGTTTTTT
NA,NA,TRBJ2-1,TRBV7-9,CASPAEGGRYNEQFF,TGTGCCAGCCCCGCGGAGGGGGGGCGTTACAATGAGCAGTTCTTC
few,NA,TRBJ2-7,TRBV6-2/TRBV6-3,CASSPTGISYEQYF,TGTGCCAGCAGCCCAACAGGGATATCCTACGAGCAGTACTTC
NA,NA,TRBJ2-5,TRBV25-1,CASSPFGGAKETQYF,TGTGCCAGCAGTCCCTTTGGCGGGGCAAAAGAGACCCAGTACTTC
NA,TRBD2,TRBJ2-7,TRBV7-2,CASSLVPSGSYEQYF,TGTGCCAGCAGCTTAGTACCTAGCGGGAGCTACGAGCAGTACTTC
NA,TRBD1,TRBJ2-7,TRBV7-8,CASSRSGQGPYEQYF,TGTGCCAGCAGCCGTTCGGGACAGGGTCCCTACGAGCAGTACTTC
few,TRBD2,TRBJ2-2,TRBV3-1/TRBV3-2,CASSQSGGTPGELFF,TGTGCCAGCAGCCAAAGCGGGGGGACGCCCGGGGAGCTGTTTTTT
NA,NA,TRBJ2-6,TRBV10-2,CASSVHQAGANVLTF,TGCGCCAGCAGCGTCCATCAGGCTGGGGCCAACGTCCTGACTTTC
NA,TRBD2,TRBJ2-7,TRBV6-1,CASSEGGSRSYEQYF,TGTGCCAGCAGTGAAGGCGGGAGTCGCTCCTACGAGCAGTACTTC
NA,NA,TRBJ2-5,TRBV9,CASSVSMETQYF,TGTGCCAGCAGCGTTAGTATGGAGACCCAGTACTTC
NA,NA,TRBJ2-7,TRBV5-1,CASSSTGDVGEQYF,TGCGCCAGCAGCTCCACGGGGGATGTAGGCGAGCAGTACTTC
NA,TRBD2,TRBJ2-3,TRBV29-1,CSVTSGGLGTDTQYF,TGCAGCGTTACTTCGGGGGGGCTAGGCACAGATACGCAGTATTTT
NA,TRBD2,TRBJ2-7,TRBV5-5,CASSLIAGVSYEQYF,TGTGCCAGCAGCTTGATAGCGGGAGTCTCCTACGAGCAGTACTTC
NA,NA,TRBJ1-2,TRBV6-1,CASSEALRLTGGYTF,TGTGCCAGCAGTGAAGCGCTCCGCTTAACGGGTGGCTACACCTTC
NA,TRBD1,TRBJ2-2,TRBV2,CASSWTGGTGELFF,TGTGCCAGCAGTTGGACAGGCGGAACCGGGGAGCTGTTTTTT
once,TRBD2,TRBJ2-5,TRBV5-1,CASSSSGGKQETQYF,TGCGCCAGCAGCTCCAGCGGGGGGAAGCAAGAGACCCAGTACTTC
few,TRBD2,TRBJ2-2,TRBV11-3,CASSPPSGSNTGELFF,TGTGCCAGCAGCCCACCTAGCGGGTCGAACACCGGGGAGCTGTTTTTT
NA,NA,TRBJ2-3,TRBV6-2/TRBV6-3,CASSYDKTDTQYF,TGTGCCAGCAGTTACGACAAAACAGATACGCAGTATTTT
NA,NA,TRBJ1-1,TRBV9,CASSVGGAGTEAFF,TGTGCCAGCAGCGTAGGCGGGGCCGGCACTGAAGCTTTCTTT
NA,TRBD2,TRBJ2-2,TRBV10-3,CAIRGRAKTGELFF,TGTGCCATCCGGGGGAGGGCCAAAACCGGGGAGCTGTTTTTT
NA,TRBD1,TRBJ2-1,TRBV7-2,CASSYDRGRNEQFF,TGTGCCAGCAGCTATGACAGGGGGCGAAATGAGCAGTTCTTC
NA,TRBD1,TRBJ2-7,TRBV6-5,CASSRTGAYEQYF,TGTGCCAGCAGCCGGACAGGGGCTTACGAGCAGTACTTC
NA,TRBD2,TRBJ2-5,TRBV12-5,CARHTSGETQYF,TGTGCTAGGCACACTAGCGGAGAGACCCAGTACTTC
NA,NA,TRBJ1-3,TRBV6-1,CASSEALRWLILSGNTIYF,TGTGCCAGCAGTGAAGCGCTTCGTTGGCTGATCCTCTCTGGAAACACCATATATTTT
NA,TRBD2,TRBJ2-1,TRBV7-2,CASSPTSAGGTRNEQFF,TGTGCCAGCAGCCCTACGTCAGCGGGAGGCACGAGGAATGAGCAGTTCTTC
NA,TRBD1,TRBJ2-5,TRBV7-8,CASSSLRDRQETQYF,TGTGCCAGCAGCTCACTGAGGGACAGACAAGAGACCCAGTACTTC
NA,TRBD1,TRBJ1-2,TRBV5-1,CASSGWTGGLSGYTF,TGCGCCAGCAGCGGTTGGACAGGGGGTCTTTCGGGCTACACCTTC
once,NA,TRBJ2-7,TRBV27,CASSLSMVQTYEQYF,TGTGCCAGCAGTTTATCGATGGTTCAGACCTACGAGCAGTACTTC
NA,NA,TRBJ1-2,TRBV5-1,CASSPLQGAYGYTF,TGCGCCAGCAGCCCGCTACAGGGCGCCTATGGCTACACCTTC
NA,TRBD2,TRBJ2-2,TRBV19,CASSIPLAANTGELFF,TGTGCCAGTAGTATCCCTCTAGCGGCGAACACCGGGGAGCTGTTTTTT
NA,TRBD2,TRBJ2-3,TRBV4-3,CASSQGLAGVVSDTQYF,TGCGCCAGCAGCCAAGGACTAGCGGGGGTGGTGTCAGATACGCAGTATTTT
NA,TRBD1,TRBJ1-1,TRBV5-1,CASSVGQGLEDFF,TGCGCCAGCAGCGTAGGACAGGGTTTGGAAGATTTCTTT
few,NA,TRBJ1-6,TRBV2,CASSEDRGSSYNSPLHF,TGTGCCAGCAGTGAAGACCGCGGGAGCTCCTATAATTCACCCCTCCACTTT
NA,TRBD1,TRBJ1-1,TRBV5-1,CASSSRDRGIEAFF,TGCGCCAGCAGCTCCCGGGACAGGGGGATTGAAGCTTTCTTT
NA,TRBD1,TRBJ1-1,TRBV5-1,CASSLRRGPGMNTEAFF,TGCGCCAGCAGCTTGCGAAGGGGGCCGGGGATGAACACTGAAGCTTTCTTT
NA,NA,TRBJ1-5,TRBV19,CASSTMGGNQPQHF,TGTGCCAGCAGTACGATGGGGGGGAATCAGCCCCAGCATTTT
NA,TRBD1,TRBJ2-7,TRBV10-3,CAISGRDRGIEQYF,TGTGCCATCAGTGGGCGGGACAGGGGCATCGAGCAGTACTTC
NA,TRBD2,TRBJ2-1,TRBV7-2,CASSPDSGRSRNEQFF,TGTGCCAGCAGCCCGGATAGCGGGAGATCGAGAAATGAGCAGTTCTTC
few,TRBD1,TRBJ1-1,TRBV5-6,CASSRGTGVIRTTEAFF,TGTGCCAGCAGCCGCGGGACAGGGGTTATCCGAACCACTGAAGCTTTCTTT
NA,TRBD1,TRBJ1-5,TRBV19,CASSDRATNPQPQHF,TGTGCCAGTAGTGACAGGGCCACCAATCCTCAGCCCCAGCATTTT
NA,TRBD1,TRBJ1-3,TRBV7-9,CASSLNRGSSGNTIYF,TGTGCCAGCAGCTTAAACAGGGGAAGCTCTGGAAACACCATATATTTT
NA,NA,TRBJ2-1,TRBV7-2,CASSFEGSNEQFF,TGTGCCAGCAGCTTTGAGGGAAGCAATGAGCAGTTCTTC
NA,TRBD1,TRBJ2-7,TRBV27,CASRPTGGSYEQYF,TGTGCCAGCAGGCCCACAGGGGGGAGCTACGAGCAGTACTTC
NA,TRBD1,TRBJ1-1,TRBV30,CAYLTGPNTEAFF,TGTGCCTATTTGACAGGGCCGAACACTGAAGCTTTCTTT
NA,NA,TRBJ2-3,TRBV3-1/TRBV3-2,CASSQGGGATDTQYF,TGTGCCAGCAGCCAAGGTGGGGGGGCCACAGATACGCAGTATTTT
NA,NA,TRBJ1-2,TRBV6-4,CASSDFLPRGYTF,TGTGCCAGCAGTGATTTCTTACCGCGCGGCTACACCTTC
once,TRBD1,TRBJ1-1,TRBV5-6,CASSFRGYATEAFF,TGTGCCAGCAGCTTCAGGGGGTATGCCACTGAAGCTTTCTTT
NA,NA,TRBJ2-7,TRBV6-6,CASGMNSATYEQYF,TGTGCCAGCGGTATGAACTCTGCGACCTACGAGCAGTACTTC
NA,TRBD1,TRBJ1-4,TRBV18,CASSRPGGLGEKLFF,TGTGCCAGCTCACGTCCAGGGGGCTTGGGGGAAAAACTGTTTTTT
NA,TRBD2,TRBJ2-1,TRBV6-5,CASRLTSGRDNEQFF,TGTGCCAGCAGATTGACTAGCGGGAGGGACAATGAGCAGTTCTTC